Shown below are 29 T cell receptor beta chains from a single sample sequenced in a study of T cell repertoires in cytomegalovirus infection. MiXCR, applied by TCRdb to the reads, yields one record per CDR3 protein. The sample holds 650,000 to 900,000 distinct CDR3 sequences; approximately 30% are singletons and the top ten take roughly 12%. Their recognized antigens are unknown. The sample consisted of cultured CD8+ T cells from PBMCs, taken from culture after CMV antigen stimulation. The receptors shown here come from a human donor in good health (CMV status not recorded). Some clones in this sample may be carry-over from other donors' samples.

This chain links TRBV12-3 or TRBV12-4 with TRBJ1-2; 10 bases line up with TRBD1. V shed 3 bases and J 8 bases; nucleotides not matched to a gene: 9. There are 15 residues in the CDR3. DNA for the CDR3: TGTGCCAGCAGTTTGGGGTTAGGGACAGGGGACGGCTACACCTTC. It is translated as CASSLGLGTGDGYTF.

The rearrangement joins TRBV2 to TRBJ2-3; 8 bases fit TRBD2. This CDR3 region has 15 residues. Trimming cost V 6 bases and J 1 base; bases outside gene matches: 6. From germline, CDR1 is SNHLY and CDR2 FYNNEI. The CDR3 DNA follows: TGTGCCAGCAGGGACGGGGGGGCCGGCACAGATACGCAGTATTTT. Translation gives CASRDGGAGTDTQYF.

This clonotype showed up just a few times. The chain couples TRBV10-3 to TRBJ1-1; maybe TRBD1 (5 bases). This CDR3 has 14 residues. CDR1 is ENHRY and CDR2 is SYGVKD in the germline V gene. V gave up 2 bases and J gave up 2 bases, with 9 bases separating them. The CDR3 here is CAISEGTGNTEAFF. The DNA of the CDR3 is TGTGCCATCAGTGAGGGGACGGGAAACACTGAAGCTTTCTTT.

This clonotype was recorded a few times. The V gene is TRBV7-6, the J gene TRBJ2-1; D not resolved. This CDR3 is built from 13 residues. V was cut by 2 bases and J by 5 bases, with 7 bases left in between. CDR1 and CDR2 (germline): SGHVS, FNYEAQ. The CDR3 DNA follows: TGTGCCAGCAGCTTATCTCTTGACAATGAGCAGTTCTTC. Its translation: CASSLSLDNEQFF.

This clonotype was seen more than once but under ten times. The chain links TRBV7-9 to TRBJ1-2, with 11 bases fitting TRBD1. V lost 6 bases and J lost 7; bases outside the gene matches: 7. Germline values: CDR1 SEHNR, CDR2 FQNEAQ (reference sequence). The CDR3 loop spans 14 amino acids. The CDR3 sequence: CASSRTGGEAGYTF. CDR3 bases: TGTGCCAGCAGTAGGACAGGGGGCGAGGCTGGCTACACCTTC.

This clonotype has just a few counts. This chain connects TRBV2 to TRBJ2-7, with D unclear. V lost 0 bases and J lost 1, with 10 bases in between. The CDR3 is 15 residues long. The germline V gene has CDR1 SNHLY and CDR2 FYNNEI. The CDR3 loop is CASSEALQQSYEQYV. The CDR3 DNA sequence: TGTGCCAGCAGTGAAGCGCTTCAGCAATCCTACGAGCAGTACGTC.

The V and J genes are TRBV4-1 and TRBJ2-1, with TRBD2 identical over 9 bases. The CDR3 totals 16 residues. With V trimmed by 1 base and J by 7 bases, 8 bases remained unmatched. CDR1 and CDR2 from the germline V gene are MGHRA and YSYEKL. Here the CDR3 DNA reads TGCGCCAGCAGCCAAGGGGTAGGCGGGGGGGCAAATGAGCAGTTCTTC. This gives the protein CASSQGVGGGANEQFF.

The sample holds a few counts of this clonotype. The chain recombines TRBV4-2 with TRBJ1-2, with D perhaps TRBD1 (6 bases). V was shortened by 2 bases and J by 2 bases, with 21 bases between the two germline ends. The CDR3 has 18 residues. Germline V gene sequence: CDR1 LGHNA, CDR2 YNFKEQ. The CDR3 sequence is CASSQIFLDSGANYGYTF. As DNA, the CDR3 is TGTGCCAGCAGCCAAATTTTCCTGGACAGCGGTGCGAACTATGGCTACACCTTC.

This clonotype showed up just a few times. This sequence joins TRBV6-2 or TRBV6-3 and TRBJ2-1, with 8 bases aligning to TRBD1. The CDR3 consists of 15 residues. Germline loops: CDR1 MNHEY, CDR2 SVGEGT. With V trimmed by 8 bases and J by 2 bases, 8 bases remained unmatched. CDR3 DNA sequence: TGTGCCAGCCAAATACAGGGGGGTCCCTACAATGAGCAGTTCTTC. The encoded protein is CASQIQGGPYNEQFF.

This clonotype appeared a single time. The genes are TRBV5-5 and TRBJ1-2, with 9 bases lining up with TRBD1. Per germline, CDR1 SGHKS and CDR2 YYEKEE (reference sequence). CDR3 length: 14 amino acids. J gave up 4 bases and V 4 bases, and 5 bases lay outside the gene matches. CDR3 nucleotide sequence: TGTGCCAGCAGCGGACAGGGGATCGGCTATGGCTACACCTTC. Its protein is CASSGQGIGYGYTF. The variable domain in full, completed from reference TRBV5-5 and TRBJ1-2, reads DAGVTQSPTHLIKTRGQQVTLRCSPISGHKSVSWYQQVLGQGPQFIFQYYEKEERGRGNFPDRFSARQFPNYSSELNVNALLLGDSALYLCASSGQGIGYGYTFGSGTRLTVV.

The chain combines TRBV11-1 with TRBJ1-2; TRBD1 matches 10 bases. This CDR3 spans 16 amino acids. Germline CDR1 SGHAT, CDR2 FQDESV (reference sequence). V was pared by 5 bases and J by 4 bases, with 10 bases of the junction left unmatched. CDR3 sequence: CASSKIDRGLVYGYTF. CDR3 DNA sequence: TGTGCCAGCAGCAAAATCGACAGGGGGCTCGTCTATGGCTACACCTTC. Full variable domain (outside the CDR3, taken from reference TRBV11-1 and TRBJ1-2): EAEVAQSPRYKITEKSQAVAFWCDPISGHATLYWYRQILGQGPELLVQFQDESVVDDSQLPKDRFSAERLKGVDSTLKIQPAELGDSAMYLCASSKIDRGLVYGYTFGSGTRLTVV.

This clonotype was observed a handful of times. The chain is built from TRBV6-6 and TRBJ2-1; tentatively, D is TRBD1 (6 bases). Germline lookup yields CDR1 MNHNY and CDR2 SVGAGI (reference sequence). The CDR3 covers 16 residues. Trimming shortened V by 4 bases and J by 2 bases, and 15 bases separated the two germline ends. The CDR3 nucleotides read TGTGCCAGCAGTTTACGACAGGCCCAGCCCTACAATGAGCAGTTCTTC. Its protein product is CASSLRQAQPYNEQFF.

The CDR3 here is CASSVEDSLLYPLHF. CDR3 DNA: TGTGCCAGCAGCGTAGAAGACAGCTTGTTATATCCCCTCCACTTT. The chain has TRBV9 and TRBJ1-6, with D perhaps matching TRBD1 (5 bases). In germline, CDR1 is SGDLS, CDR2 YYNGEE. The CDR3 length is 15 residues. The ends were cut back, 0 bases at V and 13 bases at J, with 17 bases in the middle. Combining the CDR3 with reference TRBV9 and TRBJ1-6 gives the whole variable domain DSGVTQTPKHLITATGQRVTLRCSPRSGDLSVYWYQQSLDQGLQFLIQYYNGEERAKGNILERFSAQQFPDLHSELNLSSLELGDSALYFCASSVEDSLLYPLHFGNGTRLTVT.

The chain couples TRBV19 to TRBJ1-5; D not certain. Germline V gives CDR1 LNHDA, CDR2 SQIVND (reference sequence). CDR3 length: 12 residues. V was trimmed by 3 bases and J by 4 bases, leaving 4 bases between them. CDR3 sequence reads: CASSIWNQPQHF. The CDR3 DNA reads as TGTGCCAGTAGTATTTGGAATCAGCCCCAGCATTTT.

This clonotype has a handful of counts. The chain has TRBV6-1 and TRBJ1-5; no clear D. V lost 6 bases and J lost 7, with 19 bases in between. There are 15 residues in the CDR3. Germline assignment: CDR1 MNHNS and CDR2 SASEGT. The CDR3 DNA sequence: TGTGCCAGCAGGGAACCCCAGGAAAGGAGGCAGCCCCAGCATTTT. The encoded protein is CASREPQERRQPQHF.

This clonotype has more than one count but fewer than ten. The chain links TRBV19 to TRBJ2-1, with D unresolved. This CDR3 region has 13 residues. The germline V and J ends were trimmed by 4 bases and 8 bases, with 12 bases remaining between them. CDR1 LNHDA and CDR2 SQIVND come from the germline V gene (reference sequence). The CDR3 loop is CASSKKVLYEQFF. In DNA, the CDR3 is TGTGCCAGTAGTAAGAAGGTTTTGTATGAGCAGTTCTTC.

This sequence joins TRBV15 and TRBJ2-3; weak D call: TRBD1 (6 bases). Germline values: CDR1 LNHNV, CDR2 YYDKDF (reference sequence). The CDR3 extends over 14 amino acids. V was clipped by 4 bases and J by 4 bases, with 12 bases between them. The CDR3 region has the DNA TGTGCCACCAGCACAGGGGCTCGGGCAGATACGCAGTATTTT. It yields the protein CATSTGARADTQYF.

The genes are TRBV4-3 and TRBJ2-7; no reliable D call. Germline-derived CDR1 and CDR2 are LGHNA and YSLEER. V lost 0 bases and J lost 1, with 7 bases in between. The CDR3 has 14 amino acids. CDR3 region: CASSQETYSYEQYV. In nucleotides, the CDR3 is TGCGCCAGCAGCCAAGAGACCTATTCCTACGAGCAGTACGTC.

The sample holds a few counts of this clonotype. The chain uses TRBV9 and TRBJ2-1; tentative D call: TRBD1 (5 bases). This CDR3 has 14 amino acids. The germline gives CDR1 SGDLS, CDR2 YYNGEE. V was clipped by 6 bases and J by 3 bases, with 13 bases between them. The CDR3 nucleotides read TGTGCCAGCAACCCTGACAGCTTCTACAATGAGCAGTTCTTC. Translation: CASNPDSFYNEQFF.

This clonotype has just a few counts. The J gene is TRBJ1-1, the V gene TRBV7-9; tentatively, D is TRBD1 (6 bases). This CDR3 is built from 18 residues. Germline V lookup: CDR1 SEHNR, CDR2 FQNEAQ (reference sequence). The V gene lost 2 bases and the J gene lost 5 bases, with 24 bases spanning the gap. For the CDR3, the DNA is TGTGCCAGCAGCTTACCCGAGGGGGGCCTGGAGGGGTATACTGAAGCTTTCTTT. It specifies CASSLPEGGLEGYTEAFF.

This clonotype appeared many times. The gene calls are TRBV7-8 and TRBJ2-1; the match to TRBD1 covers 10 bases. The V gene's germline CDR1 is SGHVS and CDR2 FQNEAQ. The CDR3 totals 14 residues. With 5 bases clipped from V and 7 bases from J, the junction kept 5 bases outside the gene matches. CDR3 bases: TGTGCCAGCAGCCCTTGGACAGGGGGGAATGAGCAGTTCTTC. Amino acid sequence: CASSPWTGGNEQFF.

Comments on this clonotype: One end of the junction does not line up with germline, which may come from a read error. The V gene is TRBV7-9, the J gene TRBJ1-1; 9 bases are a match to TRBD1. Germline V gives CDR1 SEHNR, CDR2 FQNEAQ (reference sequence). The CDR3 has 18 amino acids. CDR3 bases: TGTGCCAGCAGGTTAGCCGGGGGACAGGGAGTGGAGAACACTGAAGCTTTCTTT. It specifies CASRLAGGQGVENTEAFF.

The chain couples TRBV7-9 to TRBJ1-6; the D gene is possibly TRBD1 (6 bases). The CDR3 consists of 17 residues. Trimming removed 0 bases from V and 8 bases from J, with 17 bases in between. Germline V gene data show CDR1 as SEHNR and CDR2 as FQNEAQ (reference sequence). The CDR3 bases are TGTGCCAGCAGCTTAGCGGGGGCAGTAAGGAATGATTCACCCCTCCACTTT. Its translation is CASSLAGAVRNDSPLHF.

CDR3 in amino acids: CAISQGNYGYTF. The CDR3 nucleotides read TGTGCCATTTCACAGGGTAACTATGGCTACACCTTC. The chain joins TRBV28 to TRBJ1-2; the D gene is possibly TRBD1 (6 bases). Trimming removed 10 bases at V and 1 base at J, with 10 bases between. The CDR3 runs to 12 residues. Germline CDR1 and CDR2: MDHEN and SYDVKM.

The table lists this clonotype with a few counts. The chain is built from TRBV4-1 and TRBJ1-3; no clear D. In germline, CDR1 is MGHRA, CDR2 YSYEKL. The CDR3 loop spans 16 amino acids. Trimming took 0 bases from V and 2 from J, leaving 11 bases between them. Here the CDR3 reads CASSQEENRAGNTIYF. The CDR3 DNA sequence: TGCGCCAGCAGCCAAGAGGAAAATAGAGCTGGAAACACCATATATTTT.

The chain recombines TRBV27 with TRBJ2-7; 12 bases match TRBD1. With 5 bases clipped from V and 6 bases from J, the junction kept 11 bases outside the gene matches. CDR3 length equals 16 residues. CDR1 MNHEY and CDR2 SMNVEV come from the germline V gene (reference sequence). CDR3 sequence: CASSHGTGGDFFEQYV. CDR3 in DNA: TGTGCCAGCAGTCACGGGACAGGGGGCGACTTTTTCGAGCAGTACGTC.

The chain uses TRBV3-1 and TRBJ2-4, with D possibly matching TRBD1 (5 bases). The CDR3 totals 16 residues. The germline V gene encodes CDR1 LGHDT and CDR2 YNNKEL (reference sequence). V was cut by 3 bases and J by 1 base, with 13 bases left in between. Here the CDR3 DNA reads TGTGCCAGCAGCCAGGGGCCTCCGAGGGCCAAAAACATTCAGTACTTC. Translating gives CASSQGPPRAKNIQYF.

This clonotype occurred a few times. The rearrangement uses TRBV6-6 and TRBJ1-2; D might be TRBD1 (5 bases). The CDR3 extends over 15 amino acids. V was trimmed by 5 bases and J by 4 bases, leaving 17 bases between them. Germline CDR1 and CDR2: MNHNY and SVGAGI (reference sequence). The CDR3 DNA sequence: TGTGCCAGCAGTCCCATGGGGCTCCAAAGCTATGGCTACACCTTC. It translates to CASSPMGLQSYGYTF.

The CDR3 is CASSYPDSSGANVLTF. CDR3 DNA sequence: TGTGCCAGCAGTTACCCGGACAGTTCTGGGGCCAACGTCCTGACTTTC. The chain is built from TRBV6-5 and TRBJ2-6; D is perhaps TRBD1 (6 bases). Germline loops: CDR1 MNHEY, CDR2 SVGAGI. V dropped 2 bases and J dropped 1 base, with 9 bases sitting between them. The CDR3 spans 16 residues.